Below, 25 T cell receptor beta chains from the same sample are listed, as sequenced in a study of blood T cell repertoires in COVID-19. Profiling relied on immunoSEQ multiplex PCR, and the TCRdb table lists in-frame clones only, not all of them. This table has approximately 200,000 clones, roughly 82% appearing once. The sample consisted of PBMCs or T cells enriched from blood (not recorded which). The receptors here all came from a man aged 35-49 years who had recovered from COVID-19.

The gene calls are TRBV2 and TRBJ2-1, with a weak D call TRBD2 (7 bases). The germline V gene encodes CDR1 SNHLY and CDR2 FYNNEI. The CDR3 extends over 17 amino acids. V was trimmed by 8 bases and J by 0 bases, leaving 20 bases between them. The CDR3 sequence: CASRGGRGKSSYNEQFF. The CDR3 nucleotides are TGTGCCAGCCGTGGGGGGCGGGGGAAGAGCTCCTACAATGAGCAGTTCTTC.

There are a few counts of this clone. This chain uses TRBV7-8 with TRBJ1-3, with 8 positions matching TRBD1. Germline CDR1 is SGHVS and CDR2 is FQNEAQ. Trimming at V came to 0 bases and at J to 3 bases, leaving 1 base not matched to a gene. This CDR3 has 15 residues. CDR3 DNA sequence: TGTGCCAGCAGCTTAGCCGACAGGGGTGGAAACACCATATATTTT. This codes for CASSLADRGGNTIYF.

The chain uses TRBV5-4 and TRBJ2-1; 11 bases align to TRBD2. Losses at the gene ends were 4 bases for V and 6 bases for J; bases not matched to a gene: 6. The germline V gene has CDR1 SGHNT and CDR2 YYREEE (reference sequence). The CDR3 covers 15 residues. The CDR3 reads CASSPGTSGSNEQFF. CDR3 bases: TGTGCCAGCAGCCCCGGGACTAGCGGATCCAATGAGCAGTTCTTC. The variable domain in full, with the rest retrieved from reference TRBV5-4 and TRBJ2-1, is ETGVTQSPTHLIKTRGQQVTLRCSSQSGHNTVSWYQQALGQGPQFIFQYYREEENGRGNFPPRFSGLQFPNYSSELNVNALELDDSALYLCASSPGTSGSNEQFFGPGTRLTVL.

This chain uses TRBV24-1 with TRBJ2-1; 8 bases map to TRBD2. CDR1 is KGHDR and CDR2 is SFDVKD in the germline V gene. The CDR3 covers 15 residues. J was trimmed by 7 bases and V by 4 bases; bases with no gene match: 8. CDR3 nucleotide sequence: TGTGCCACCAGTGACCCGGGGGGGGCTGGGAATGAGCAGTTCTTC. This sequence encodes CATSDPGGAGNEQFF.

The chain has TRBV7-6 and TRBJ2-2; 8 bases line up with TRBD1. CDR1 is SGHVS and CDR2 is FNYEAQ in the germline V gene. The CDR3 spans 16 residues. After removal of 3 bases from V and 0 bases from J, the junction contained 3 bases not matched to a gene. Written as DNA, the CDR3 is TGTGCCAGCAGCTTTGGACAGGGCCCGAACACCGGGGAGCTGTTTTTT. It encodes CASSFGQGPNTGELFF.

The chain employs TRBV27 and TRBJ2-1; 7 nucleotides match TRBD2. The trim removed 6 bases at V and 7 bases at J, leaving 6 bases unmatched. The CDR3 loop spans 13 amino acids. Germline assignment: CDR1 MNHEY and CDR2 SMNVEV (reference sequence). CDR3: CASRSGTVNEQFF. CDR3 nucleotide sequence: TGTGCCAGCAGAAGCGGGACGGTAAATGAGCAGTTCTTC.

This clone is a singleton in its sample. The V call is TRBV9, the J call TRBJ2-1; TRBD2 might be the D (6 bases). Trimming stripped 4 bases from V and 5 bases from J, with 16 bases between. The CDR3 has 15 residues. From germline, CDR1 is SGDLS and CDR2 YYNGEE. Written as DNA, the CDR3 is TGTGCCAGCAGCCCCACCGGGAGTGTCGACAATGAGCAGTTCTTC. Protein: CASSPTGSVDNEQFF.

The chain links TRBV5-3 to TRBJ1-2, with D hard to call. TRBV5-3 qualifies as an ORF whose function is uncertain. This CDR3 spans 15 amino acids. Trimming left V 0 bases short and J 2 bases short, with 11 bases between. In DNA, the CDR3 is TGTGCCAGAAGCTTGGTGCGTTCTCCGAACTATGGCTACACCTTC. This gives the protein CARSLVRSPNYGYTF.

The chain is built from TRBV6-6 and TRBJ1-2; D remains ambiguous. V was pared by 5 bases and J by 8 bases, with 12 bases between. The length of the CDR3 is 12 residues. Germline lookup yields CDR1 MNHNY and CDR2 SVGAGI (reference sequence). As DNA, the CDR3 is TGTGCCAGCAGTCTCAACGCGGGAGGCTACACCTTC. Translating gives CASSLNAGGYTF.

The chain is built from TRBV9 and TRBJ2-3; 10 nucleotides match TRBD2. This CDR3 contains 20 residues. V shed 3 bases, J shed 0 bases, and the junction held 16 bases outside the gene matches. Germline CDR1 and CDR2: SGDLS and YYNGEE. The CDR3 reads CASSGLSGTSEFHSTDTQYF. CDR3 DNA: TGTGCCAGCAGCGGATTGTCCGGGACTAGCGAGTTTCATAGCACAGATACGCAGTATTTT.

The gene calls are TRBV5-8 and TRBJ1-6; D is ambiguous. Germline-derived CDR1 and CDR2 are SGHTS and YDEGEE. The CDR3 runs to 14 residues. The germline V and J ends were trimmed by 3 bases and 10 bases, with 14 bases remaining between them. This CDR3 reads CASSSYREWSPLHF. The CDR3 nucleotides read TGTGCCAGCAGCTCGTATCGTGAGTGGTCACCCCTCCACTTT.

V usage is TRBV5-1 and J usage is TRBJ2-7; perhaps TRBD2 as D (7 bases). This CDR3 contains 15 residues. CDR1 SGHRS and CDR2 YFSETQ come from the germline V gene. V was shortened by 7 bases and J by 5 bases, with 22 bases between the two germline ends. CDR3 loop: CASHARKGGRDEQYV. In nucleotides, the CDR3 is TGCGCCAGCCACGCGCGGAAGGGGGGGAGGGACGAGCAGTACGTC.

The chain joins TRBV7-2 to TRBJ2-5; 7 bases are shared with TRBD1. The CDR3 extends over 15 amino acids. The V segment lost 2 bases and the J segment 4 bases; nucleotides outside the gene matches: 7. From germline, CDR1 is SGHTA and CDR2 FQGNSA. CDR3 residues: CASSLMQGVGETQYF. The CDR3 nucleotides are TGTGCCAGCAGCTTAATGCAGGGGGTAGGAGAGACCCAGTACTTC.

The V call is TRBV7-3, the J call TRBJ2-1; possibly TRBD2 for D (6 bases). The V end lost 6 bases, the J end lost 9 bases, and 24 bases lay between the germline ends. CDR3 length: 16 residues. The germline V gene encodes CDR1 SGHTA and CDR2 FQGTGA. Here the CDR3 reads CASSPGGGAPMGEQFF. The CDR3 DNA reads TGTGCCAGCAGTCCGGGCGGCGGGGCCCCAATGGGTGAGCAGTTCTTC.

The CDR3 nucleotides are TGTGCCAGCAGCCACTCCCGGGGAAGGCCCCCTCCTTACGAGCAGTACTTC. Protein product: CASSHSRGRPPPYEQYF. J is TRBJ2-7 and V is TRBV27; a possible D gene is TRBD2 (5 bases). The CDR3 has 17 residues. Trimming removed 6 bases from V and 4 bases from J, with 25 bases in between. CDR1 and CDR2 from the germline V gene are MNHEY and SMNVEV (reference sequence).

CDR3 protein: CASSPGGNNSPLHF. CDR3 sequence (DNA): TGTGCCAGCAGCCCAGGGGGCAATAATTCACCCCTCCACTTT. The J gene is TRBJ1-6, the V gene TRBV11-2; 8 bases align to TRBD1. V lost 5 bases to trimming and J lost 5 bases; unmatched junction nucleotides: 2. The CDR3 has 14 residues. Germline V gene data show CDR1 as SGHAT and CDR2 as FQNNGV.

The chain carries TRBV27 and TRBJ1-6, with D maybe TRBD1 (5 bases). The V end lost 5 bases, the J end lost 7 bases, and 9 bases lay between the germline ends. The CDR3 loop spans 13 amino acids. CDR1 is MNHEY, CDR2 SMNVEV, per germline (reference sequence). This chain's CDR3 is CASSDSLNSPLHF. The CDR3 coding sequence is TGTGCCAGCAGTGACAGTTTAAATTCACCCCTCCACTTT.

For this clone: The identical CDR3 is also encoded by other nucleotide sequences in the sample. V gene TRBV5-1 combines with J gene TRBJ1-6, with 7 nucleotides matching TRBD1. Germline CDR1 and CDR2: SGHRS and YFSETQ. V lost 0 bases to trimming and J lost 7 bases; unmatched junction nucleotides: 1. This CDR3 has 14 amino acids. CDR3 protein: CASSLGQGNSPLHF. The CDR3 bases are TGCGCCAGCAGCTTGGGACAGGGCAATTCACCCCTCCACTTT.

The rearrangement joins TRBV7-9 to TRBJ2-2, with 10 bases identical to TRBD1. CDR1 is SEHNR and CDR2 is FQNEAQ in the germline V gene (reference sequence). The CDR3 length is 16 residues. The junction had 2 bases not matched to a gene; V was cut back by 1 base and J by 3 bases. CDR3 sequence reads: CASSLGTGGYTGELFF. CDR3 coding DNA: TGTGCCAGCAGCTTAGGGACAGGGGGTTACACCGGGGAGCTGTTTTTT.

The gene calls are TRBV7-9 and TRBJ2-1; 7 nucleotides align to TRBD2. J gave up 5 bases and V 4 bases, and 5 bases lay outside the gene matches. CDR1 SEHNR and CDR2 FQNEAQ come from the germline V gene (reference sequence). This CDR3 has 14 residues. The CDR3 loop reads CASSSGTTNNEQFF. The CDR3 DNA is TGTGCCAGCAGCTCCGGGACTACTAACAATGAGCAGTTCTTC.

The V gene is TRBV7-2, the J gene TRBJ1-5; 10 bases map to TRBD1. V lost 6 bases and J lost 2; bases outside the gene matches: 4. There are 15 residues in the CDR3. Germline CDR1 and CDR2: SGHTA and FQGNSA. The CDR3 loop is CASRAGTGGNQPQHF. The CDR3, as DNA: TGTGCCAGCAGAGCTGGGACAGGGGGCAATCAGCCCCAGCATTTT.

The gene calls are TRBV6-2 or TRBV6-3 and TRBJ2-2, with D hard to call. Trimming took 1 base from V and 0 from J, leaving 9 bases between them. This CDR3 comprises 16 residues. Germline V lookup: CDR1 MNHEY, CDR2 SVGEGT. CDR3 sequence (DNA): TGTGCCAGCAGTTACTTCGGTAGCTCGAACACCGGGGAGCTGTTTTTT. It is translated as CASSYFGSSNTGELFF.

In DNA, the CDR3 is TGTGCCAGCACCATTAGCGGACCCACCTACAATGAGCAGTTCTTC. Translating it yields CASTISGPTYNEQFF. The gene calls are TRBV27 and TRBJ2-1; a weak D match, TRBD2 (6 bases). With 7 bases removed from V and 2 bases from J, the gap between germline ends came to 15 bases. From germline, CDR1 is MNHEY and CDR2 SMNVEV (reference sequence). The CDR3 covers 15 residues.

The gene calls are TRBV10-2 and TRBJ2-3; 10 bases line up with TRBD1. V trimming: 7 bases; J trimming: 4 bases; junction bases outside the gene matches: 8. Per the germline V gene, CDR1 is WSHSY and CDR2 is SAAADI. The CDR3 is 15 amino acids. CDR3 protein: CASTPGQGYADTQYF. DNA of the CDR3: TGCGCCAGCACCCCGGGACAGGGGTATGCAGATACGCAGTATTTT.

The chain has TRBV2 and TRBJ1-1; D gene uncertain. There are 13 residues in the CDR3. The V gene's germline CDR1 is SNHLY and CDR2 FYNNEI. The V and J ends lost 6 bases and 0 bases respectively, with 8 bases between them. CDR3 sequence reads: CASRQFMNTEAFF. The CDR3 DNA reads TGTGCCAGCAGACAGTTTATGAACACTGAAGCTTTCTTT.